Shown below are 10 T cell receptor beta chains from a single sample sequenced in a study of response to subunit inactivated influenza vaccine. TCRdb re-called the RT-PCR reads through MiXCR, storing one row per CDR3 protein. The repertoire holds roughly 700,000 distinct CDR3 sequences, with 11% to 15% as singletons. Sequenced material: PBMCs from blood, taken less than 15 days before vaccination. These receptors were obtained from a man aged 45-60 years who received an inactivated influenza vaccine.

The chain is built from TRBV4-2 and TRBJ2-6, with 7 bases matching TRBD2. Germline lookup yields CDR1 LGHNA and CDR2 YNFKEQ. The CDR3 has 18 amino acids. With 1 base clipped from V and 0 bases from J, the junction kept 6 bases outside the gene matches. The CDR3 reads CASSQVHPGGSGANVLTF. In nucleotides, the CDR3 is TGTGCCAGCAGCCAAGTTCACCCGGGGGGCTCTGGGGCCAACGTCCTGACTTTC.

This clonotype was counted a few times. The chain is built from TRBV20-1 and TRBJ2-1; perhaps TRBD2 as D (6 bases). Germline values: CDR1 DFQATT, CDR2 SNEGSKA (reference sequence). Trimming took 7 bases from V and 7 from J, leaving 17 bases between them. The CDR3 is made up of 13 amino acids. The CDR3 DNA reads TGCAGTGGGGGTGGGACTCCATGGAATGAGCAGTTCTTC. Translating gives CSGGGTPWNEQFF.

The table lists this clonotype with a few counts. V is TRBV12-3 or TRBV12-4 and J is TRBJ2-1; maybe TRBD1 (6 bases). Trimming removed 0 bases at V and 7 bases at J, with 10 bases between. The CDR3 covers 14 residues. The CDR3 reads CASSLADRHNEQFF. The DNA for the CDR3 is TGTGCCAGCAGTTTAGCCGACAGGCATAATGAGCAGTTCTTC.

The chain uses TRBV5-1 and TRBJ2-2, with D possibly being TRBD2 (5 bases). V shed 0 bases and J shed 0 bases, with 12 bases lying between them. The CDR3 runs to 17 residues. Germline-derived CDR1 and CDR2 are SGHRS and YFSETQ. The CDR3 coding sequence is TGCGCCAGCAGCTTGGCCGGACTTTTCGCGAACACCGGGGAGCTGTTTTTT. It yields the protein CASSLAGLFANTGELFF.

This clonotype was observed a few times. The chain links TRBV4-2 to TRBJ2-1; 11 bases are shared with TRBD2. J gave up 0 bases and V 4 bases, and 23 bases lay outside the gene matches. The germline V gene has CDR1 LGHNA and CDR2 YNFKEQ. The CDR3 is 23 residues long. This CDR3 reads CASSPAREQSGLAGKSSYNEQFF. Here the CDR3 DNA reads TGTGCCAGCAGCCCCGCGAGGGAACAATCCGGACTAGCGGGCAAGAGCTCCTACAATGAGCAGTTCTTC.

The CDR3 here is CASSFLAGANNEQFF. CDR3 bases: TGTGCCAGCAGCTTTCTAGCGGGAGCCAACAATGAGCAGTTCTTC. This chain joins TRBV11-2 and TRBJ2-1; 10 nucleotides match TRBD2. Germline CDR1 and CDR2: SGHAT and FQNNGV. The CDR3 loop spans 15 amino acids. V was pared by 3 bases and J by 5 bases, with 4 bases of the junction left unmatched.

This clonotype was counted many times. This chain joins TRBV7-2 and TRBJ2-7, with D possibly being TRBD1 (5 bases). The CDR3 contains 13 residues. With 5 bases removed from V and 0 bases from J, the gap between germline ends came to 8 bases. Germline assignment: CDR1 SGHTA and CDR2 FQGNSA. The CDR3 coding sequence is TGTGCCAGCAGCCCAGGGTACTCCTACGAGCAGTACTTC. It codes for CASSPGYSYEQYF. The full variable domain, its missing parts supplied by reference TRBV7-2 and TRBJ2-7, is GAGVSQSPSNKVTEKGKDVELRCDPISGHTALYWYRQSLGQGLEFLIYFQGNSAPDKSGLPSDRFSAERTGGSVSTLTIQRTQQEDSAVYLCASSPGYSYEQYFGPGTRLTVT.

This clonotype was recorded a few times. The rearrangement joins TRBV12-3 or TRBV12-4 to TRBJ2-1, with TRBD2 matching over 14 bases. This CDR3 has 16 residues. V lost 6 bases to trimming and J lost 10 bases; unmatched junction nucleotides: 11. This CDR3 reads CASRHSGLAGGGEQFF. DNA for the CDR3: TGTGCCAGCAGGCATTCAGGACTAGCGGGAGGAGGCGAGCAGTTCTTC.

This clonotype was detected only a few times. The chain is built from TRBV29-1 and TRBJ2-1, with D perhaps matching TRBD1 or TRBD2 (6 bases each). Trimming stripped 7 bases from V and 7 bases from J, with 14 bases between. The CDR3 runs to 12 residues. Germline CDR1 is SQVTM and CDR2 is ANQGSEA. CDR3 nucleotides: TGCAGCGATACCAGAGGGGGGAATGAGCAGTTCTTC. Its translation: CSDTRGGNEQFF.

This clonotype was detected ten times or more. The chain combines TRBV10-3 with TRBJ2-7, with 9 bases lining up with TRBD1. V trimming: 2 bases; J trimming: 1 base; junction bases outside the gene matches: 12. The CDR3 is 18 amino acids. The V gene's germline CDR1 is ENHRY and CDR2 SYGVKD. The CDR3 coding sequence is TGTGCCATCAGTGAGGCCTTTACGAGGACAGGGGTTTCCTACGAGCAGTACTTC. Translated, it gives CAISEAFTRTGVSYEQYF.